The 10 T cell receptor beta chains below all came from one sample that was sequenced in a study of T cells in Graves' hyperthyroidism and ophthalmopathy. Using RNA transcripts as the source, TCR beta CDR3 regions were amplified. HTBI primers were used for first-round RT-PCR of the TCR CDR3. TCRdb itself ran the multiplex PCR reads through MiXCR, one entry per CDR3 protein. Of about 340,000 distinct CDR3 sequences in the sample, 21% were seen once. Sequenced sample: blood. The receptor source for this set is a woman between 45 and 65 years old with Graves' hyperthyroidism.

This clonotype was recorded at least ten times. The chain has TRBV11-3 and TRBJ2-7, with TRBD1 as a possible D gene (6 bases). CDR3 size: 13 residues. Deletions cut 5 bases from V and 4 bases from J, with 12 bases between. Germline loops: CDR1 SGHNT, CDR2 YENEEA. The CDR3 loop reads CASSPGASYEQYF. The DNA for the CDR3 is TGTGCCAGCAGCCCAGGGGCGTCGTACGAGCAGTACTTC.

In this sample, this clonotype turned up a few times. The rearrangement links TRBV7-6 to TRBJ2-2, with 8 nucleotides matching TRBD1. With V trimmed by 3 bases and J by 7 bases, 7 bases remained unmatched. This CDR3 has 15 amino acids. Germline V lookup: CDR1 SGHVS, CDR2 FNYEAQ. The CDR3 protein is CASSFGQGPSGELFF. The DNA of the CDR3 is TGTGCCAGCAGCTTCGGACAGGGACCGAGCGGGGAGCTGTTTTTT.

This clonotype was observed many times. The V and J genes are TRBV7-9 and TRBJ2-7; the D gene is possibly TRBD1 (5 bases). The CDR3 runs 18 residues. Deletions cut 0 bases from V and 4 bases from J, with 22 bases between. CDR1 and CDR2 from the germline V gene are SEHNR and FQNEAQ (reference sequence). The CDR3 sequence is CASSLAGASPKSSYEQYF. The DNA for the CDR3 is TGTGCCAGCAGCTTAGCTGGGGCCTCCCCAAAGAGCTCGTACGAGCAGTACTTC.

This clonotype showed up just a few times. This CDR3 reads CASAYRGGQTQYF. In DNA form, the CDR3 reads TGTGCCAGCGCTTACAGGGGGGGTCAGACCCAGTACTTC. The chain combines TRBV6-1 with TRBJ2-5, with TRBD1 as a possible D gene (8 bases). Between the trimmed V and J ends, which lost 8 bases and 6 bases, there was a span of 16 bases. CDR3 length equals 13 residues. Per germline, CDR1 MNHNS and CDR2 SASEGT.

The J gene is TRBJ2-1, the V gene TRBV27; 10 bases fit TRBD2. There are 14 residues in the CDR3. J lost 10 bases, V lost 3 bases, and 6 bases had no gene match. CDR1 is MNHEY and CDR2 is SMNVEV in the germline V gene (reference sequence). CDR3 in DNA: TGTGCCAGCAGTTTTACGAGCGGGGGGGCCGAGCAGTTCTTC. Protein product: CASSFTSGGAEQFF.

This clonotype turned up a few times. The chain carries TRBV19 and TRBJ1-1, with no clear D. CDR3 length: 13 residues. Deletions cut 2 bases from V and 8 bases from J, with 12 bases between. Germline V gene data show CDR1 as LNHDA and CDR2 as SQIVND (reference sequence). CDR3 sequence reads: CASSISTSFEAFF. CDR3 in DNA: TGTGCCAGTAGTATAAGTACCAGCTTCGAAGCTTTCTTT.

The gene calls are TRBV2 and TRBJ2-1; D is undetermined. The CDR3 length is 13 residues. The V end lost 6 bases, the J end lost 8 bases, and 14 bases lay between the germline ends. Germline values: CDR1 SNHLY, CDR2 FYNNEI. CDR3 loop: CASRADQQDEQFF. The DNA for the CDR3 is TGTGCCAGCAGAGCCGACCAGCAGGATGAGCAGTTCTTC.

Notes on this clonotype: A junction end diverges from the germline sequence, so it may reflect a read error. The chain has TRBV12-3 or TRBV12-4 and TRBJ1-1; D is possibly TRBD1 (6 bases). The CDR3 consists of 16 residues. The chain's CDR3 is CASSLGSAGVNTEAFF. The CDR3 nucleotides are TGTGCCAGCAGCTTAGGGTCCGCAGGGGTGAACACTGAAGCTTTCTTT.

This clonotype has a count of ten or more. J is TRBJ1-4 and V is TRBV12-3 or TRBV12-4, with 7 bases aligning to TRBD1. The J segment lost 7 bases and the V segment lost 6 bases, leaving 11 bases of the junction unmatched. The CDR3 is made up of 15 amino acids. CDR3 sequence (DNA): TGTGCCAGCAGCGAACAGGGGAAGAGCGGTGAAAAACTGTTTTTT. This translates into CASSEQGKSGEKLFF.

This clonotype was observed a few times. This chain links TRBV7-2 with TRBJ1-1; D unresolved. The CDR3 runs to 14 residues. Trimming took 7 bases from V and 2 from J, leaving 14 bases between them. Germline CDR1 and CDR2: SGHTA and FQGNSA. The CDR3 DNA sequence: TGTGCCAGCATCCACGGCAGACAAAACACTGAAGCTTTCTTT. Translation gives CASIHGRQNTEAFF.